This T cell receptor (beta chain) was captured by sequencing in a study of early T cells in non-severe SARS-CoV-2 infection. Study-level information: The input, bulk RNA from unsorted whole blood, was sequenced, and chains were unpaired.

This clonotype occurred a few times. Molecules of cDNA were individually given unique molecular identifiers that were attached to them. In TCRdb, the 5' RACE reads were re-called with MiXCR into one record per CDR3 protein. Here the sample spans some 66,000 distinct CDR3 sequences, about 13% being singletons. Germline V gene lookup returns CDR1 MNHEY and CDR2 SVGAGI. This CDR3 contains 14 residues. V dropped 6 bases and J dropped 2; count of bases not matched to a gene: 4. J is TRBJ2-7 and V is TRBV6-5, with TRBD1 matching 10 bases. The source is an adult who was a healthcare worker with PCR-confirmed SARS-CoV-2 infection or an uninfected control (not recorded which). Sequenced: whole blood. CDR3 region: CASRPGQGTYEQYF. The DNA for the CDR3 is TGTGCCAGCAGGCCGGGACAGGGGACCTACGAGCAGTACTTC.